This T cell receptor (beta chain) derives from a study of cytomegalovirus exposure and HLA in healthy donors. General study points: A prior analysis recorded that most TCR beta V segments were productive about 87% or about 30% of the time. The sole available immune exposure information was CMV serostatus. Overall, roughly 160 TCR beta chains were annotated as cytomegalovirus-associated.

This CDR3 comprises 12 residues. V lost 2 bases to trimming and J lost 4 bases; unmatched junction nucleotides: 0. Looked up from germline, CDR1 is SGHNT and CDR2 is YYREEE (reference sequence). Only a few counts were recorded for this clone. What it binds is unknown. This PCR relied on a set of 60 Vbeta primers and 13 Jbeta primers. Per the study methods: An analysis that came later counted 80 million or so unique TCR beta chains, about 10 million shared. The assay was immunoSEQ multiplex PCR, and TCRdb's table has in-frame clones only and misses some. V and J calls and clone size come straight from that table; D and trimming were deduced from the DNA. The data hold some 150,000 clones, with 65% to 80% observed a single time.

The chain combines TRBV5-4 with TRBJ2-7; 7 bases are a match to TRBD2. The clonotype was recovered from a middle-aged man in good health and CMV-seronegative. What was sequenced was PBMCs. CDR3 nucleotide sequence: TGTGCCAGCAGCTTTAGCGGGTACGAGCAGTACTTC. Translation: CASSFSGYEQYF.